Each of the 14 T cell receptor beta chains below was sequenced from the same sample in a study of control samples from healthy donors and cancer patients. Produced via immunoSEQ multiplex PCR; TCRdb's table is partial and in-frame only. The top ten hold around 6.8% of the sample, which has under 450,000 clones, about nine tenths seen once. Source material: PBMCs. Every receptor here comes from a man aged 35-49 years with head and neck cancer.

The J gene is TRBJ2-2, the V gene TRBV6-5, with D perhaps being TRBD1 or TRBD2 (5 bases each). The germline V and J ends were trimmed by 7 bases and 3 bases, with 9 bases remaining between them. CDR1 and CDR2 from the germline V gene are MNHEY and SVGAGI. The CDR3 is 13 residues long. The CDR3 loop reads CASTWGYTGELFF. CDR3 nucleotides: TGTGCCAGCACCTGGGGGTACACCGGGGAGCTGTTTTTT.

This clone appeared a single time. V is TRBV18 and J is TRBJ1-4, with 7 bases fitting TRBD1. Per germline, CDR1 KGHSH and CDR2 LQKENI. This CDR3 contains 16 residues. Germline trimming cut 2 bases from V and 7 bases from J; bases unmatched to any gene: 10. The CDR3 region is CASSPEGPDRVEKLFF. The CDR3 DNA is TGTGCCAGCTCACCAGAGGGGCCAGACAGGGTTGAAAAACTGTTTTTT.

This chain joins TRBV30 and TRBJ2-5; TRBD2 is a possible D gene (6 bases). The germline V gene has CDR1 GTSNPN and CDR2 SVGIG (reference sequence). The CDR3 has 16 amino acids. Trimming took 2 bases from V and 0 from J, leaving 16 bases between them. The CDR3 region is CAWSKGTFSNQETQYF. CDR3 bases: TGTGCCTGGAGTAAAGGGACTTTTTCGAACCAAGAGACCCAGTACTTC. The variable domain in full, completed from reference TRBV30 and TRBJ2-5, reads SQTIHQWPATLVQPVGSPLSLECTVEGTSNPNLYWYRQAAGRGLQLLFYSVGIGQISSEVPQNLSASRPQDRQFILSSKKLLLSDSGFYLCAWSKGTFSNQETQYFGPGTRLLVL.

The sample holds a few counts of this clone. The chain combines TRBV7-9 with TRBJ2-7; D might be TRBD1 or TRBD2, each matching 6 bases. The CDR3 spans 13 residues. The V end lost 5 bases, the J end lost 2 bases, and 10 bases lay between the germline ends. Per the germline V gene, CDR1 is SEHNR and CDR2 is FQNEAQ (reference sequence). The CDR3, as DNA: TGTGCCAGCAGCCCCCGGGGGCCCTACGAGCAGTACTTC. Amino acid sequence: CASSPRGPYEQYF.

This chain connects TRBV6-6 to TRBJ2-3; D ambiguous. The CDR3 covers 15 residues. Germline assignment: CDR1 MNHNY and CDR2 SVGAGI (reference sequence). Trimming removed 1 base at V and 2 bases at J, with 10 bases between. The CDR3 region is CASSYFVQLTDTQYF. CDR3 DNA: TGTGCCAGCAGTTACTTCGTACAGCTCACAGATACGCAGTATTTT.

This clone was recorded only once. The chain has TRBV3-1 (or the pseudogene TRBV3-2) and TRBJ2-2; 9 nucleotides align to TRBD2. This CDR3 has 18 residues. Losses at the gene ends were 4 bases for V and 2 bases for J; bases not matched to a gene: 11. The germline gives CDR1 LGHDT, CDR2 YNNKEL (reference sequence). Here the CDR3 DNA reads TGTGCCAGCAGCCTCCTTGGTGCGGGGGGGCCAAACACCGGGGAGCTGTTTTTT. Protein: CASSLLGAGGPNTGELFF.

The chain is built from TRBV5-3 and TRBJ2-3, with D perhaps TRBD2 (6 bases). TRBV5-3 is sorted into the ORF group, with uncertain function. The germline V and J ends were trimmed by 0 bases and 14 bases, with 22 bases remaining between them. The CDR3 sequence is 15 residues long. The CDR3 region has the DNA TGTGCCAGAAGCTTGGCCCCTGGGGAGGCGGGGCGCACGTATTTT. Encoded protein: CARSLAPGEAGRTYF.

The chain combines TRBV24-1 with TRBJ1-5, with 9 bases identical to TRBD1. CDR3 size: 15 residues. With V trimmed by 7 bases and J by 4 bases, 7 bases remained unmatched. Germline V gene lookup returns CDR1 KGHDR and CDR2 SFDVKD. The CDR3 DNA sequence: TGTGCCACCAGGTCCGGGACAGGGCGGAATCAGCCCCAGCATTTT. Amino acids: CATRSGTGRNQPQHF.

The J gene is TRBJ1-6, the V gene TRBV3-1 (or the pseudogene TRBV3-2); possible D gene TRBD1, 5 bases. The germline gives CDR1 LGHDT, CDR2 YNNKEL (reference sequence). The CDR3 loop spans 15 amino acids. Trimming removed 0 bases from V and 7 bases from J, with 10 bases in between. The CDR3 protein is CASSQEIRENSPLHF. The CDR3 coding sequence is TGTGCCAGCAGCCAAGAGATCAGGGAGAATTCACCCCTCCACTTT.

The chain carries TRBV29-1 and TRBJ2-3; D perhaps matches TRBD1 (6 bases). The CDR3 is made up of 10 amino acids. The germline V and J ends were trimmed by 6 bases and 7 bases, with 8 bases remaining between them. Germline V gene sequence: CDR1 SQVTM, CDR2 ANQGSEA. This chain's CDR3 is CSVWGHTQYF. Here the CDR3 DNA reads TGCAGCGTCTGGGGGCATACGCAGTATTTT.

The chain is built from TRBV15 and TRBJ2-3, with D unresolved. Trimming removed 0 bases at V and 2 bases at J, with 6 bases between. Germline V gene lookup returns CDR1 LNHNV and CDR2 YYDKDF (reference sequence). The CDR3 runs 14 residues. The CDR3 DNA sequence: TGTGCCACCAGCAGAGAGGCAAACACAGATACGCAGTATTTT. Translating it yields CATSREANTDTQYF.

The chain joins TRBV15 to TRBJ2-5; no clear D. Germline V gives CDR1 LNHNV, CDR2 YYDKDF (reference sequence). This CDR3 contains 13 residues. V was trimmed by 1 base and J by 5 bases, leaving 8 bases between them. For the CDR3, the DNA is TGTGCCACCAGCAGAGTTAGCCTCGAGACCCAGTACTTC. It specifies CATSRVSLETQYF.

The chain uses TRBV3-1 (or the pseudogene TRBV3-2) and TRBJ1-5; D remains ambiguous. This CDR3 comprises 14 residues. Trimming removed 0 bases at V and 7 bases at J, with 10 bases between. Germline assignment: CDR1 LGHDT and CDR2 YNNKEL (reference sequence). The CDR3 DNA reads as TGTGCCAGCAGCCAAGATGTCGGGAACCAGCCCCAGCATTTT. It specifies CASSQDVGNQPQHF.

J is TRBJ1-5 and V is TRBV27, with 7 positions matching TRBD1. This CDR3 region has 13 residues. Per germline, CDR1 MNHEY and CDR2 SMNVEV (reference sequence). Trimming took 6 bases from V and 5 from J; bases not matched to a gene: 4. In DNA form, the CDR3 reads TGTGCCAGCAGGCAGGGGGACCATCAGCCCCAGCATTTT. This gives the protein CASRQGDHQPQHF.